A single sample is the source of the 30 T cell receptor beta chains below, sequenced in a study of somatic mutations in cytotoxic T cells in rheumatoid arthritis. TCRdb keeps only in-frame clones here, not all; method: immunoSEQ multiplex PCR. Among several thousand clones listed, roughly 80% were seen once. The sequencing input was CD8+ T cells sorted from blood. The receptors originated from an adult with rheumatoid arthritis.

This clone was observed a single time. V and J are TRBV19 and TRBJ2-1; the D is unclear. V lost 6 bases and J 0 bases, leaving 9 bases between the germline ends. This CDR3 contains 14 residues. The germline CDR1 and CDR2 sequences are LNHDA and SQIVND (reference sequence). CDR3: CASRSLSSYNEQFF. The CDR3 nucleotides read TGTGCCAGTAGGAGTCTGAGCTCCTACAATGAGCAGTTCTTC.

The chain employs TRBV11-2 and TRBJ2-7; TRBD2 is a possible D gene (6 bases). V was shortened by 4 bases and J by 3 bases, with 19 bases between the two germline ends. This CDR3 has 16 amino acids. Germline V gene sequence: CDR1 SGHAT, CDR2 FQNNGV. The CDR3 reads CASSSNVGEVLYEQYF. The CDR3 nucleotides read TGTGCCAGCAGCTCGAATGTGGGGGAGGTGCTCTACGAGCAGTACTTC.

V and J are TRBV7-8 and TRBJ2-3; 7 nucleotides align to TRBD2. Looked up from germline, CDR1 is SGHVS and CDR2 is FQNEAQ. The ends lost 4 bases at V and 6 bases at J; junction bases unmatched: 10. The CDR3 loop spans 15 amino acids. The CDR3 sequence: CASSYSSGFGDTQYF. CDR3 bases: TGTGCCAGCAGCTATTCTAGCGGATTTGGCGATACGCAGTATTTT.

The V call is TRBV6-5, the J call TRBJ2-3; D gene unclear. This CDR3 spans 15 amino acids. Germline V gene sequence: CDR1 MNHEY, CDR2 SVGAGI. V dropped 0 bases and J dropped 0 bases, with 7 bases sitting between them. The CDR3 reads CASSYSTGSTDTQYF. CDR3 bases: TGTGCCAGCAGTTACTCGACCGGGAGCACAGATACGCAGTATTTT.

V usage is TRBV4-1 and J usage is TRBJ2-1, with 7 nucleotides matching TRBD2. Germline CDR1 MGHRA, CDR2 YSYEKL. CDR3 length: 17 residues. V trimming: 4 bases; J trimming: 7 bases; junction bases outside the gene matches: 16. The CDR3 sequence is CASSPGGSGGGTNEQFF. The CDR3 DNA reads as TGCGCCAGCAGCCCCGGTGGGTCTGGGGGGGGTACAAATGAGCAGTTCTTC.

This chain joins TRBV27 and TRBJ2-3, with D tentatively TRBD2 (6 bases). The germline CDR1 and CDR2 sequences are MNHEY and SMNVEV (reference sequence). V was shortened by 3 bases and J by 8 bases, with 9 bases between the two germline ends. This CDR3 region has 12 residues. CDR3 amino acids: CASSFGGTTQYF. CDR3 nucleotides: TGTGCCAGCAGTTTCGGGGGTACTACGCAGTATTTT.

This clone was found a few times. V usage is TRBV6-5 and J usage is TRBJ2-7; tentative D call: TRBD2 (6 bases). This CDR3 is 16 amino acids long. V dropped 0 bases and J dropped 4 bases, with 16 bases sitting between them. CDR1 and CDR2 (germline): MNHEY, SVGAGI. CDR3 in amino acids: CASSYSLREERYEQYF. CDR3 coding DNA: TGTGCCAGCAGTTACTCGTTAAGGGAGGAGAGATACGAGCAGTACTTC.

The chain has TRBV6-4 and TRBJ1-2, with D hard to call. Trimming took 4 bases from V and 9 from J, leaving 0 bases between them. Germline CDR1 reads MRHNA; CDR2 reads SNTAGT. The CDR3 covers 8 residues. The CDR3 here is CASSGYTF. DNA for the CDR3: TGTGCCAGCAGTGGCTACACCTTC.

A single count supports this clone. This rearrangement joins TRBV28 to TRBJ1-5; tentatively, D is TRBD1 (5 bases). CDR1 is MDHEN, CDR2 SYDVKM, per germline. The CDR3 sequence is 12 residues long. Trimming pared 3 bases from V and 14 bases from J, leaving 14 bases between. In DNA, the CDR3 is TGTGCCAGCAGTTTTTCATGGGACGCCGAGCATTTT. It codes for CASSFSWDAEHF.

This chain joins TRBV28 and TRBJ1-5, with 8 bases fitting TRBD1. The germline V gene encodes CDR1 MDHEN and CDR2 SYDVKM. The CDR3 length is 14 residues. Trimming removed 3 bases from V and 7 bases from J; junction bases left unmatched: 5. CDR3 sequence (DNA): TGTGCCAGCAGTTTGAGGACAGGGCACCAGCCCCAGCATTTT. This translates into CASSLRTGHQPQHF. The full variable domain, completed using reference TRBV28 and TRBJ1-5, is DVKVTQSSRYLVKRTGEKVFLECVQDMDHENMFWYRQDPGLGLRLIYFSYDVKMKEKGDIPEGYSVSREKKERFSLILESASTNQTSMYLCASSLRTGHQPQHFGDGTRLSIL.

The V and J genes are TRBV11-3 and TRBJ2-5, with D tentatively TRBD2 (6 bases). CDR3 length equals 17 residues. Germline assignment: CDR1 SGHNT and CDR2 YENEEA. Trimming shortened V by 0 bases and J by 2 bases, and 16 bases separated the two germline ends. CDR3 residues: CASSLDPPGGLQETQYF. CDR3 DNA sequence: TGTGCCAGCAGCTTAGACCCCCCCGGCGGACTACAAGAGACCCAGTACTTC.

The rearrangement uses TRBV11-2 and TRBJ2-7, with TRBD2 matching 7 bases. Looked up from germline, CDR1 is SGHAT and CDR2 is FQNNGV. The CDR3 consists of 15 residues. V lost 2 bases, J lost 0 bases, and 4 bases stayed unmatched. CDR3 protein: CASSLRGGASYEQYF. The CDR3 DNA reads as TGTGCCAGCAGCTTACGGGGAGGGGCCTCCTACGAGCAGTACTTC.

This chain links TRBV27 with TRBJ1-2; D call uncertain. The CDR3 runs 13 residues. Germline values: CDR1 MNHEY, CDR2 SMNVEV (reference sequence). V lost 4 bases and J 4 bases, leaving 10 bases between the germline ends. The CDR3 spells CASSWNSVYGYTF. As DNA, the CDR3 is TGTGCCAGCAGTTGGAACAGCGTCTATGGCTACACCTTC.

In its sample, this clone was seen a few times. The chain is built from TRBV7-9 and TRBJ2-7, with a weak D call TRBD2 (6 bases). Trimming pared 1 base from V and 3 bases from J, leaving 16 bases between. CDR3 length: 16 residues. In germline, CDR1 is SEHNR, CDR2 FQNEAQ (reference sequence). CDR3 protein: CASSLVWTTVRYEQYF. CDR3 DNA sequence: TGTGCCAGCAGCTTAGTCTGGACTACTGTACGCTACGAGCAGTACTTC.

This chain connects TRBV7-9 to TRBJ2-7, with 10 bases lining up with TRBD1. CDR3 length equals 13 residues. From germline, CDR1 is SEHNR and CDR2 FQNEAQ (reference sequence). The J segment lost 7 bases and the V segment lost 1 base, leaving 1 base of the junction unmatched. CDR3 amino acids: CASSLGTGGEQYF. The CDR3 region has the DNA TGTGCCAGCAGCTTAGGGACAGGGGGGGAGCAGTACTTC. Drawing the rest from reference TRBV7-9 and TRBJ2-7, the complete variable domain is DTGVSQNPRHKITKRGQNVTFRCDPISEHNRLYWYRQTLGQGPEFLTYFQNEAQLEKSRLLSDRFSAERPKGSFSTLEIQRTEQGDSAMYLCASSLGTGGEQYFGPGTRLTVT.

The chain combines TRBV9 with TRBJ2-1; D gene unclear. The V and J ends lost 2 bases and 9 bases respectively, with 9 bases between them. The CDR3 length is 12 residues. In germline, CDR1 is SGDLS, CDR2 YYNGEE. In DNA, the CDR3 is TGTGCCAGCAGCGTGGGTCGACTTGAGCAGTTCTTC. Protein: CASSVGRLEQFF.

CDR3 sequence reads: CASRSTGRSNQPQHF. The CDR3 DNA is TGTGCCAGCAGATCGACAGGGAGGAGCAATCAGCCCCAGCATTTT. The chain employs TRBV28 and TRBJ1-5; 7 nucleotides align to TRBD1. The CDR3 is made up of 15 amino acids. V shed 6 bases, J shed 1 base, and the junction held 6 bases outside the gene matches. Germline CDR1 is MDHEN and CDR2 is SYDVKM.

This rearrangement joins TRBV5-3 to TRBJ2-3, with D unclear. TRBV5-3 is an ORF, with its function uncertain. V was trimmed by 5 bases and J by 4 bases, leaving 23 bases between them. The CDR3 length is 17 residues. CDR3 in DNA: TGTGCCAGAAGATCCAGTCCCGGGTTACGTAGGGCAGATACGCAGTATTTT. It yields the protein CARRSSPGLRRADTQYF.

The chain couples TRBV28 to TRBJ1-2; D may be TRBD1 (5 bases). V was clipped by 6 bases and J by 6 bases, with 17 bases between them. The CDR3 loop spans 14 amino acids. CDR1 is MDHEN, CDR2 SYDVKM, per germline. The CDR3 spells CASSQTGPNDGYTF. The CDR3 DNA follows: TGTGCCAGCAGCCAAACGGGACCTAATGATGGCTACACCTTC.

CDR3 nucleotides: TGTGCCAGCAGCTTCGGGGCTGCCGAAGCTTTCTTT. Encoded protein: CASSFGAAEAFF. V usage is TRBV5-8 and J usage is TRBJ1-1; tentatively, D is TRBD1 (5 bases). The germline V and J ends were trimmed by 2 bases and 8 bases, with 10 bases remaining between them. Germline lookup yields CDR1 SGHTS and CDR2 YDEGEE. CDR3 length equals 12 residues.

The rearrangement links TRBV27 to TRBJ2-2; D assignment may be TRBD1 or TRBD2 (6 bases each). V lost 3 bases to trimming and J lost 5 bases, with 13 bases between them. This CDR3 has 15 residues. CDR1 and CDR2 (germline): MNHEY, SMNVEV (reference sequence). The CDR3 region has the DNA TGTGCCAGCAGTTTGTGGGGGGCGCGAACCGGGGAGCTGTTTTTT. Residues: CASSLWGARTGELFF.

The chain links TRBV7-9 to TRBJ2-2; 8 nucleotides line up with TRBD1. Trimming removed 6 bases from V and 6 bases from J; junction bases left unmatched: 12. The CDR3 contains 16 residues. The germline V gene has CDR1 SEHNR and CDR2 FQNEAQ (reference sequence). The CDR3 protein is CASSPGTGAYAGELFF. CDR3 sequence (DNA): TGTGCCAGCAGTCCTGGGACAGGAGCCTATGCCGGGGAGCTGTTTTTT.

This chain connects TRBV4-2 to TRBJ2-2; TRBD1 matches 7 bases. This CDR3 comprises 18 residues. Germline V gene data show CDR1 as LGHNA and CDR2 as YNFKEQ. Trimming took 5 bases from V and 1 from J; bases not matched to a gene: 13. CDR3 nucleotides: TGTGCCAGCAGCTATGGACAGGCTACTATTATGAACACCGGGGAGCTGTTTTTT. Translation gives CASSYGQATIMNTGELFF.

This chain connects TRBV5-1 to TRBJ2-6, with 12 positions matching TRBD2. Germline values: CDR1 SGHRS, CDR2 YFSETQ. The CDR3 consists of 17 residues. V lost 7 bases and J lost 1; bases outside the gene matches: 6. Here the CDR3 DNA reads TGCGCCAGCCGGGTACTAGCGGGAGGATCTGGGGCCAACGTCCTGACTTTC. Translated: CASRVLAGGSGANVLTF.

The V call is TRBV28, the J call TRBJ1-2, with 7 bases aligning to TRBD1. CDR1 MDHEN and CDR2 SYDVKM come from the germline V gene. V was clipped by 6 bases and J by 5 bases; unmatched bases: 12. The CDR3 length is 15 residues. The chain's CDR3 is CASSTVRGGPYGYTF. The DNA for the CDR3 is TGTGCCAGCAGCACAGTCAGGGGGGGCCCTTATGGCTACACCTTC.

This chain links TRBV7-2 with TRBJ2-1; 7 bases match TRBD2. J gave up 3 bases and V 1 base, and 6 bases lay outside the gene matches. CDR1 is SGHTA and CDR2 is FQGNSA in the germline V gene. The CDR3 has 16 amino acids. The CDR3 protein is CASSLVAASGYNEQFF. The CDR3 DNA reads TGTGCCAGCAGCTTAGTCGCGGCTAGCGGCTACAATGAGCAGTTCTTC.

V is TRBV19 and J is TRBJ2-5, with D uncertain. Germline CDR1 LNHDA, CDR2 SQIVND (reference sequence). CDR3 length: 15 residues. V was pared by 0 bases and J by 3 bases, with 11 bases between. The CDR3 reads CASSIEITDKETQYF. CDR3 coding DNA: TGTGCCAGTAGTATAGAAATAACAGATAAAGAGACCCAGTACTTC.

The DNA of the CDR3 is TGTGCCAGCGGCTGGGAGCCACATGGACTAGCGGGAGTTAATGAGCAGTTCTTC. It is translated as CASGWEPHGLAGVNEQFF. The chain recombines TRBV11-2 with TRBJ2-1; TRBD2 aligns across 13 bases. The CDR3 runs to 18 residues. The V gene's germline CDR1 is SGHAT and CDR2 FQNNGV. The V gene end was trimmed by 8 bases and the J gene end by 7 bases; junction bases not matched to a gene: 17.

The V call is TRBV2, the J call TRBJ1-5; D call uncertain. The CDR3 extends over 12 amino acids. V lost 6 bases and J 5 bases, leaving 8 bases between the germline ends. Germline V CDR1 and CDR2: SNHLY, FYNNEI. The CDR3 spells CASSIPYQPQHF. In DNA form, the CDR3 reads TGTGCCAGCAGCATCCCCTATCAGCCCCAGCATTTT.

V is TRBV28 and J is TRBJ2-3; D might be TRBD2 (6 bases). Trimming took off 6 bases at V and 4 bases at J, with 17 bases between the two ends. The CDR3 is 15 amino acids. Germline V gives CDR1 MDHEN, CDR2 SYDVKM. CDR3 sequence: CASSNAAGHADTQYF. CDR3 nucleotides: TGTGCCAGCAGCAACGCAGCGGGTCATGCAGATACGCAGTATTTT.